One T cell receptor beta chain is described in this entry. Generated by immunoSEQ multiplex PCR, the TCRdb table keeps only in-frame clones and is missing some. Of roughly 100,000 clones in the sample, approximately 85% were seen once. The data belong to a study of T cell clones after liver transplantation. About the study: A pre-transplant mixed lymphocyte reaction with TCRbeta sequencing defined graft-donor-reactive clones followed in post-transplant blood.

The CDR3 extends over 13 amino acids. Germline CDR1 and CDR2: MDHEN and SYDVKM. Trimming took 6 bases from V and 6 from J, leaving 14 bases between them. This receptor was obtained from a human donor who received a liver transplant. This chain joins TRBV28 and TRBJ1-2; possible D gene TRBD1, 6 bases. Sequenced here: CD4+ T cells from blood, sampled before liver transplant. The CDR3 spells CASRETGYDGYTF. CDR3 DNA sequence: TGTGCCAGCAGGGAGACAGGTTACGATGGCTACACCTTC.